This is a list of T cell receptor beta chains from one sample in a study of T cells in Graves' hyperthyroidism and ophthalmopathy. Using its own MiXCR run on the multiplex PCR reads, TCRdb lists one record per CDR3 protein. The repertoire consists of some 530,000 distinct CDR3 sequences, with roughly 22% occurring once and the leading ten covering approximately 49%. The sample comprised blood. These receptors all stem from a woman aged 70-85 years with Graves' ophthalmopathy. Each CDR3 is given with its conserved first and last residue. The order of the fields is J gene, V gene, D gene, clone size, CDR3 protein, CDR3 DNA. D genes are given only for firm matches. Some rows mark clone size as missing; the rest say once, few, many or name a class of expanded clone.

TRBJ2-7 | TRBV6-2/TRBV6-3 | TRBD2 | many | CASSPSGTYEQYF | TGTGCCAGCAGCCCAAGCGGGACCTACGAGCAGTACTTC
TRBJ2-7 | TRBV28 | TRBD1 | many | CASRPNRGPTSYEQYF | TGTGCCAGCAGGCCTAACAGGGGGCCAACATCCTACGAGCAGTACTTC
TRBJ1-1 | TRBV6-2/TRBV6-3 | TRBD1 | many | CASSWDRGAFF | TGTGCCAGCAGTTGGGACAGAGGAGCTTTCTTT
TRBJ2-7 | TRBV5-1 | - | - | CASSLAISYEQYF | TGCGCCAGCAGCTTGGCTATCTCCTACGAGCAGTACTTC
TRBJ1-1 | TRBV7-3 | TRBD1 | few | CASSLIGQGAGRRGTEAFF | TGTGCCAGCAGCTTAATAGGACAGGGGGCTGGACGACGTGGCACTGAAGCTTTCTTT
TRBJ1-1 | TRBV18 | - | many | CASSLASEAFF | TGTGCCAGCTCACTCGCCTCTGAAGCTTTCTTT
TRBJ2-1 | TRBV19 | TRBD2 | few | CATYSGPGDEQFF | TGTGCCACCTATAGCGGGCCGGGCGATGAGCAGTTCTTC
TRBJ2-3 | TRBV11-2 | TRBD1 | - | CASSPPEGQGSTDTQYF | TGTGCCAGCAGCCCCCCCGAGGGACAGGGAAGCACAGATACGCAGTATTTT
TRBJ2-2 | TRBV10-3 | - | - | CAISDARSGTGELFF | TGTGCCATCAGTGATGCGAGGAGTGGCACCGGGGAGCTGTTTTTT
TRBJ2-1 | TRBV28 | TRBD2 | many | CASSLTSGRKQFF | TGTGCCAGCAGTTTAACTAGCGGGAGAAAGCAGTTCTTC
TRBJ1-2 | TRBV7-8 | - | - | CASSLSSTNYGYTF | TGTGCCAGCAGCCTCTCTTCCACAAACTATGGCTACACCTTC
TRBJ1-2 | TRBV11-2 | - | - | CASSLGQGQGYTF | TGTGCCAGCAGCTTAGGTCAGGGTCAGGGCTACACCTTC
TRBJ2-1 | TRBV28 | TRBD2 | many | CASSLISSGVFNEQFF | TGTGCCAGCAGTTTAATCAGTAGCGGGGTATTTAATGAGCAGTTCTTC
TRBJ2-2 | TRBV5-1 | TRBD2 | - | CASSLAPGLGVRELFF | TGCGCCAGCAGCTTGGCTCCTGGACTAGGGGTCAGGGAGCTGTTTTTT
TRBJ1-2 | TRBV3-1 | - | few | CASGGQGYGYTF | TGTGCCAGCGGCGGTCAGGGCTATGGCTACACCTTC
TRBJ2-7 | TRBV20-1 | - | - | CSAWTGEQYF | TGCAGTGCGTGGACTGGCGAGCAGTACTTC
TRBJ2-2 | TRBV7-9 | TRBD1 | - | CASSPTGGLGNTGELFF | TGTGCCAGCAGCCCCACAGGGGGCCTTGGGAACACCGGGGAGCTGTTTTTT
TRBJ2-2 | TRBV3-1 | TRBD1 | - | CASSQRGQGANTGELFF | TGTGCCAGCAGCCAAAGGGGCCAGGGGGCGAACACCGGGGAGCTGTTTTTT
TRBJ2-7 | TRBV7-9 | - | - | CARSLPCTTCEQYF | TGTGCCCGCAGCTTACCGTGTACCACGTGCGAGCAGTACTTC
TRBJ2-5 | TRBV3-1 | TRBD2 | - | CASSPIRTSGTQETQYF | TGTGCCAGCTCTCCTATTCGGACTAGCGGGACTCAAGAGACCCAGTACTTC
TRBJ1-2 | TRBV6-4 | - | - | CASSTGGRDYGYTF | TGTGCCAGCAGCACGGGGGGTAGGGACTATGGCTACACCTTC
TRBJ1-5 | TRBV19 | - | few | CASSKIPGEPQHF | TGTGCCAGTAGTAAAATTCCGGGGGAGCCCCAGCATTTT